This T cell receptor (beta chain) was profiled in a study of blood T cell repertoires in COVID-19. Overall study context: From the United States, Italy and Spain came samples of acute and convalescent COVID-19.

The CDR3 spans 14 residues. V was pared by 3 bases and J by 2 bases, with 11 bases between. CDR1 MNHEY and CDR2 SMNVEV come from the germline V gene (reference sequence). This clone was found once. In the original analysis: The authors estimated nucleated cell counts from reference gene primer amplification. This table comes from immunoSEQ multiplex PCR, and its TCRdb copy is limited to in-frame clones, with some not included. For V, J and clone size, that table is used; D and trimming come from the DNA. The sample has over 100,000 clones; approximately 90% are singletons. Sequencing was done on a sample of peripheral blood. The TCR was taken from a human donor with acute or convalescent COVID-19. The donor label of this sample is uncertain. The chain uses TRBV27 and TRBJ2-7; a possible D gene is TRBD1 (6 bases). The CDR3 bases are TGTGCCAGCAGTTTCACGGACAGACCCTACGAGCAGTACTTC. This codes for CASSFTDRPYEQYF.